The source of this T cell receptor (beta chain) is a study of cytotoxic CD8 clonotypes in ibrutinib-treated CLL. Concerning this clone itself: Its antigen is as yet unknown.

Notes on the study in general: Clonality correlated strongly with circulating CD8+ T cells and exceeded age-matched healthy donors at baseline.

The authors obtained about 1.9 micrograms of genomic DNA from cryopreserved PBMCs for TCR beta libraries. Libraries were prepared by immunoSEQ multiplex PCR; TCRdb keeps only in-frame clonotypes and omits some of them. The sample shows some 350,000 clones, 67% of them seen only once. V lost 4 bases and J lost 5, with 13 bases in between. The CDR3 totals 13 residues. From germline, CDR1 is SGHNT and CDR2 YYREEE (reference sequence). The chain combines TRBV5-4 with TRBJ2-7; no firm D call. Here the sequenced sample was PBMCs, taken after 36 months of ibrutinib treatment. The TCR originated in a human donor with chronic lymphocytic leukemia. CDR3 DNA: TGTGCCAGCAGCGGCCGGCCTCCCGACGAGCAGTACTTC. Its translation is CASSGRPPDEQYF.